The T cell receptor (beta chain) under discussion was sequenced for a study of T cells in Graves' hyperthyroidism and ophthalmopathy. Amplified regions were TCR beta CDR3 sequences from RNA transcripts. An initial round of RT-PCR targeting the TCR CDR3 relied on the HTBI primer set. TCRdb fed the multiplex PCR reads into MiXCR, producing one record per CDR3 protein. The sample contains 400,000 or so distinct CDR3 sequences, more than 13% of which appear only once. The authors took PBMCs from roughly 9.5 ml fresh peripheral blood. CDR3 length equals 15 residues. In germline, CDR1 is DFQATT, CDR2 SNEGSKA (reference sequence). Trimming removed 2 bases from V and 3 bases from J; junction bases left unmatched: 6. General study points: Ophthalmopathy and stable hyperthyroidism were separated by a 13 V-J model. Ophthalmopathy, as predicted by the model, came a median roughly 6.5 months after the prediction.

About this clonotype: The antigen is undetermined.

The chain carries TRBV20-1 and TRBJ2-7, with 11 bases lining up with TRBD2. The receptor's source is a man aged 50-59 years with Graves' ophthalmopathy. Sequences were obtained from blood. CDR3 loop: CSARPTSGSFYEQYF. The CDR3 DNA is TGCAGTGCTAGACCCACTAGCGGGAGTTTCTACGAGCAGTACTTC.